This T cell receptor (beta chain) is from a study of T cell responses to AZD1222 COVID-19 vaccine. Whole-study results and caveats: The breadth and depth of Spike-specific TCRs increased once two AZD1222 doses had been given. The donor cohort was predominantly white British with a female majority, and clonal diversity may have been underestimated. Targets within unmutated variant regions were reportedly found for nearly half of spike-specific TCRs. Repertoires were obtained only post-peak T cell response.

The method was immunoSEQ multiplex PCR; TCRdb's version includes in-frame clones alone and lacks a portion of them. The sample gives 75,000 to 95,000 clones, approximately 88% of which show up once; over 8% is in the top ten. Worth noting for this clone: The target antigen is unknown.

This CDR3 has 14 amino acids. Germline CDR1 SGDLS, CDR2 YYNGEE. Unmatched junction bases numbered 8, after V lost 3 bases and J lost 8 bases. The material sequenced was peripheral blood, taken 28 days after the second dose of the MenACWY control vaccine. V gene TRBV9 combines with J gene TRBJ2-1; 7 nucleotides match TRBD1. The sequence was collected from an adult who received the MenACWY meningococcal vaccine as a control. CDR3 sequence: CASSDGQVMDEQFF. CDR3 in DNA: TGTGCCAGCAGCGATGGACAGGTCATGGATGAGCAGTTCTTC. The full variable domain, in which reference TRBV9 and TRBJ2-1 provide the parts outside the CDR3, is DSGVTQTPKHLITATGQRVTLRCSPRSGDLSVYWYQQSLDQGLQFLIQYYNGEERAKGNILERFSAQQFPDLHSELNLSSLELGDSALYFCASSDGQVMDEQFFGPGTRLTVL.